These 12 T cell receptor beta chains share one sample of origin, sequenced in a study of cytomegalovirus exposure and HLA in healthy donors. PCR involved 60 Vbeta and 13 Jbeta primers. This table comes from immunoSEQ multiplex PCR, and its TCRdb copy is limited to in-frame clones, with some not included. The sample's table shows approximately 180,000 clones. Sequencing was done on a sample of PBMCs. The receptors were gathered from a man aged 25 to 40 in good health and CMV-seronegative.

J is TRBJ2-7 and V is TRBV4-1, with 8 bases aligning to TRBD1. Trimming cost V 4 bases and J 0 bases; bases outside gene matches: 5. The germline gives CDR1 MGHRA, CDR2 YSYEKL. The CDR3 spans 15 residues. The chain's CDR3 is CASSPGQGSSYEQYF. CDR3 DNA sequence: TGCGCCAGCAGCCCCGGACAGGGAAGCTCCTACGAGCAGTACTTC.

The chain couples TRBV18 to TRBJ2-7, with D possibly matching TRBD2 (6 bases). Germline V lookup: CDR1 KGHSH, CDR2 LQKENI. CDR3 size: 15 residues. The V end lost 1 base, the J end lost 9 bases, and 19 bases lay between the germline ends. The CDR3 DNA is TGTGCCAGCTCACCACAACGGGGGAGTAGTACAAGGCAGTACTTC. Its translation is CASSPQRGSSTRQYF.

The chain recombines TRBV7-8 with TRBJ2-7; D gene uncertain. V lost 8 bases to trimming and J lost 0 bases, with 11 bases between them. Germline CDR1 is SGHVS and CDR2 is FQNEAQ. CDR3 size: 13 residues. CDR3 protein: CASRPPSSYEQYF. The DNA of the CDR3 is TGTGCCAGCCGCCCCCCGAGCTCCTACGAGCAGTACTTC.

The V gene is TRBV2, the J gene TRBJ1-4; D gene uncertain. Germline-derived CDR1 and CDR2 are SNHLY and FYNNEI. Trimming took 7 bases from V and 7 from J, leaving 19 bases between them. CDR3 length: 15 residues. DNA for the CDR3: TGTGCCAGCACGCCCGAAACGGGGTACGCTGAAAAACTGTTTTTT. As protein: CASTPETGYAEKLFF.

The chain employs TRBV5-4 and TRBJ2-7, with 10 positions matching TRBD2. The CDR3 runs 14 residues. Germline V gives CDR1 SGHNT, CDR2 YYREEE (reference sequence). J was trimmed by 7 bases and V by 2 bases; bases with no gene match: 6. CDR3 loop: CASSFLGSGGEQYF. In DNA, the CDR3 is TGTGCCAGCAGCTTCCTGGGTAGCGGGGGGGAGCAGTACTTC.

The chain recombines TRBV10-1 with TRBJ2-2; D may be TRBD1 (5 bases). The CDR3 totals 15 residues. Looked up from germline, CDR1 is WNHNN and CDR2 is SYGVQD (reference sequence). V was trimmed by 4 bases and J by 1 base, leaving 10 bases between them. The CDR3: CASSAQQVNTGELFF. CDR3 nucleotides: TGCGCCAGCAGTGCCCAACAGGTGAACACCGGGGAGCTGTTTTTT.

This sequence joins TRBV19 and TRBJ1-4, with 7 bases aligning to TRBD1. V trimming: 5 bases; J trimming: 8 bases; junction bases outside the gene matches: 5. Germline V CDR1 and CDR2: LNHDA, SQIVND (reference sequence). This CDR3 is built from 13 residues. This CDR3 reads CASSWGQLEKLFF. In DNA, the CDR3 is TGTGCCAGTAGTTGGGGACAGCTGGAAAAACTGTTTTTT.

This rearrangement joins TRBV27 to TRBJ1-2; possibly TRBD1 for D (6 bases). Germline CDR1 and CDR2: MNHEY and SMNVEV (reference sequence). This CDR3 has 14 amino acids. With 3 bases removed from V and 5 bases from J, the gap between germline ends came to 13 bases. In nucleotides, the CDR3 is TGTGCCAGCAGTTTGGCACAGGGTGCGTATGGCTACACCTTC. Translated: CASSLAQGAYGYTF.

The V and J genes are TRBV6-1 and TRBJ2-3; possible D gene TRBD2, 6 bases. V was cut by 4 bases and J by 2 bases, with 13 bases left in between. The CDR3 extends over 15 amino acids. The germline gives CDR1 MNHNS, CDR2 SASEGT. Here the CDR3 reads CASSVEGGITDTQYF. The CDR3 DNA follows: TGTGCCAGCAGTGTCGAAGGAGGGATCACAGATACGCAGTATTTT.

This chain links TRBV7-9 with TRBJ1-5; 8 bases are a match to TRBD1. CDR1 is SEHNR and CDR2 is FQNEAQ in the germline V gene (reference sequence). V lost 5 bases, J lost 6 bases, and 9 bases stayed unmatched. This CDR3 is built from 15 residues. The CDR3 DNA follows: TGTGCCAGCAGCGCGGACAGGGAAAAGGGTCAGCCCCAGCATTTT. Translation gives CASSADREKGQPQHF.

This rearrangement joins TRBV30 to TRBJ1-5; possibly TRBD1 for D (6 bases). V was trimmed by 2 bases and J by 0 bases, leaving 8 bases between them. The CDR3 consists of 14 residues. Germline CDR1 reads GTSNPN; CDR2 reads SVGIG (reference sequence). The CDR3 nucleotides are TGTGCCTGGAGTTCAGGGGATAGCAATCAGCCCCAGCATTTT. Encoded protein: CAWSSGDSNQPQHF.

CDR3 sequence (DNA): TGTGCCAGCAGCCAATCCACACAGAACTATGGCTACACCTTC. Protein sequence: CASSQSTQNYGYTF. The chain uses TRBV16 and TRBJ1-2; no clear D gene. The CDR3 has 14 residues. Trimming shortened V by 0 bases and J by 2 bases, and 7 bases separated the two germline ends. The germline gives CDR1 KGHSY, CDR2 FQNENV.